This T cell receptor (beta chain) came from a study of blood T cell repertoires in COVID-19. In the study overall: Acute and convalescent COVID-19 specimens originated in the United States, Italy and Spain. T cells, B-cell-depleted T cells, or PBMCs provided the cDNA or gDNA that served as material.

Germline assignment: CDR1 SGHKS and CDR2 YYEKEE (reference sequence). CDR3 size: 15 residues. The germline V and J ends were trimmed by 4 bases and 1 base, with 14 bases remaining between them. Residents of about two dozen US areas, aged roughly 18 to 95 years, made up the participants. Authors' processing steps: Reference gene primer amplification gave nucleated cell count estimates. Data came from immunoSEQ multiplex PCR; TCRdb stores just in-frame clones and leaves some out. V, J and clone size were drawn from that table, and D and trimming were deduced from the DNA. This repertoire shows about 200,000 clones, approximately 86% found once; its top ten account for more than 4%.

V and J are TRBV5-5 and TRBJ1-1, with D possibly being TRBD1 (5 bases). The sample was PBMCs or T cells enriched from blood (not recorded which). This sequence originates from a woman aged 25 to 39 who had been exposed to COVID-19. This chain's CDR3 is CASSHAGRTNTEAFF. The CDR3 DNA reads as TGTGCCAGCAGCCACGCGGGACGGACGAACACTGAAGCTTTCTTT.